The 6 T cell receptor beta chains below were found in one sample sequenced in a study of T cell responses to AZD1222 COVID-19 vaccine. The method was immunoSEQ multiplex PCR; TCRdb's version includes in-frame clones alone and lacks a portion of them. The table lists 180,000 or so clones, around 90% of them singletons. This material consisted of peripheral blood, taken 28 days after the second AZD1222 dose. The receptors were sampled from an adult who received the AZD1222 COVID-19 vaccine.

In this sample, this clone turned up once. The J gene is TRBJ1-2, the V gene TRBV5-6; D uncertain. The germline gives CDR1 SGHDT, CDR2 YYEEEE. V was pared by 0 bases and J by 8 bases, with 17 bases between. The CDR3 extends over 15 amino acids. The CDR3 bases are TGTGCCAGCAGCTTGGATATCGGGATTGAGGCAGGCTACACCTTC. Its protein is CASSLDIGIEAGYTF.

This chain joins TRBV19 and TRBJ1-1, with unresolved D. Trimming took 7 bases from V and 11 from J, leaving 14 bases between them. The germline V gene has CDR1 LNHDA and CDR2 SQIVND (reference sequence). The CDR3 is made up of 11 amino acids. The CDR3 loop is CASMAPRWAFF. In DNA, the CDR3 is TGTGCCAGTATGGCACCCCGATGGGCTTTCTTT. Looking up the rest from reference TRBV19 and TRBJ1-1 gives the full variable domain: DGGITQSPKYLFRKEGQNVTLSCEQNLNHDAMYWYRQDPGQGLRLIYYSQIVNDFQKGDIAEGYSVSREKKESFPLTVTSAQKNPTAFYLCASMAPRWAFFGQGTRLTVV.

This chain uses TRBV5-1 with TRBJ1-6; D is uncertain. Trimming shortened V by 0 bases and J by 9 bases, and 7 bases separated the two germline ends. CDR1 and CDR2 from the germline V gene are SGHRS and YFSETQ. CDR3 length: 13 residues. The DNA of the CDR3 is TGCGCCAGCAGCTTGGACGGACCTTCACCCCTCCACTTT. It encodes CASSLDGPSPLHF.

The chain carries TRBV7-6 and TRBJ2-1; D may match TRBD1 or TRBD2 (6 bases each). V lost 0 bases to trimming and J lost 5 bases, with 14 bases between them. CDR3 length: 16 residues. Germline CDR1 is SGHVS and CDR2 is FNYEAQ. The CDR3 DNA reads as TGTGCCAGCAGCTTAGCCTGGGGGGCGATGAACAATGAGCAGTTCTTC. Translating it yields CASSLAWGAMNNEQFF.

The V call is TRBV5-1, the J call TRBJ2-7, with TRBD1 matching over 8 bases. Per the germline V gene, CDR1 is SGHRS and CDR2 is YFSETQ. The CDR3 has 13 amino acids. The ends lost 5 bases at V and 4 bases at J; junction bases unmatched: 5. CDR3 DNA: TGCGCCAGCAGGACAGGGGACGCGTACGAGCAGTACTTC. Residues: CASRTGDAYEQYF.

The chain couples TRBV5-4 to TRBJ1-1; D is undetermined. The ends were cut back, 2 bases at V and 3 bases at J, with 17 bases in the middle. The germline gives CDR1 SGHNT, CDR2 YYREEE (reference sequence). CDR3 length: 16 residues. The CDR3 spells CASSFPGRSTDTEAFF. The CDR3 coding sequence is TGTGCCAGCAGCTTCCCGGGGAGGTCTACCGACACTGAAGCTTTCTTT.